This is a list of T cell receptor beta chains from one sample in a study of blood T cells in healthy people across ages. TCRdb itself ran the 5' RACE reads through MiXCR, one entry per CDR3 protein. Of nearly 800,000 distinct CDR3 sequences in the sample, roughly three fifths are singletons; the top ten hold more than 25%. The material sequenced was blood. These receptors were collected from a man in his forties in good health. Each CDR3 is given with its conserved first and last residue. A D gene is named only where the DNA matches it firmly. Not all rows give a size; the values are once, few, many and, for expanded clones, a class.

CDR3nt: TGTGCCAGCAGCTTGGAGAAACTTGTTGCGTTGGGCTACACCTTC
CDR3aa: CASSLEKLVALGYTF
v_gene: TRBV5-6
j_gene: TRBJ1-2
d_gene: NA
abundance: NA

CDR3nt: TGTGCTAGCAGCCGTGGGCCCACAGATACGCAGTATTTT
CDR3aa: CASSRGPTDTQYF
v_gene: TRBV7-7
j_gene: TRBJ2-3
d_gene: NA
abundance: NA

CDR3nt: TGCGCCAGCAGCCAAGATCCAGGGAGCTCCTACGAGCAGTACTTC
CDR3aa: CASSQDPGSSYEQYF
v_gene: TRBV4-3
j_gene: TRBJ2-7
d_gene: NA
abundance: few

CDR3nt: TGTGCCAGCAGCGTGAACAGGGGCCTCGAGCAGTACTTC
CDR3aa: CASSVNRGLEQYF
v_gene: TRBV7-2
j_gene: TRBJ2-7
d_gene: TRBD1
abundance: NA

CDR3nt: TGTGCCAGCGGTCCGGGACAGCGAAAAGTAGATACGCAGTATTTT
CDR3aa: CASGPGQRKVDTQYF
v_gene: TRBV28
j_gene: TRBJ2-3
d_gene: TRBD1
abundance: few

CDR3nt: TGCAGTGCTAGAAAACAGGGTAGTGGAGAAAAACTGTTTTTT
CDR3aa: CSARKQGSGEKLFF
v_gene: TRBV20-1
j_gene: TRBJ1-4
d_gene: NA
abundance: once

CDR3nt: TGCAGCGTTTCACCGGGAGGGCACGAGCAGTACTTC
CDR3aa: CSVSPGGHEQYF
v_gene: TRBV29-1
j_gene: TRBJ2-7
d_gene: TRBD2
abundance: NA

CDR3nt: TGCGCCAGCAGCCAAGCGCGAGGGATTAATGAAGAACTGTTTTTT
CDR3aa: CASSQARGINEELFF
v_gene: TRBV4-3
j_gene: TRBJ1-4
d_gene: NA
abundance: NA

CDR3nt: TGTGCCAGCAGGGCCGGGAGATGGGGCGGGACACCAGGTAATGAGCAGTTCTTC
CDR3aa: CASRAGRWGGTPGNEQFF
v_gene: TRBV27
j_gene: TRBJ2-1
d_gene: NA
abundance: many

CDR3nt: TGTGCCACCGGGGAGGGCAATCGTCAAGAGACCCGGTACTTC
CDR3aa: CATGEGNRQETRYF
v_gene: TRBV24-1
j_gene: TRBJ2-7
d_gene: TRBD2
abundance: NA

CDR3nt: TGCGCCAGCAGCTTGGATCTAGCGGGAAAATACGAGCAGTACTTC
CDR3aa: CASSLDLAGKYEQYF
v_gene: TRBV5-1
j_gene: TRBJ2-7
d_gene: TRBD2
abundance: NA

CDR3nt: TGTGCCAGCAGTTCAACAGGTCACCCCTACAATGAGCAGTTCTTC
CDR3aa: CASSSTGHPYNEQFF
v_gene: TRBV12-3/TRBV12-4
j_gene: TRBJ2-1
d_gene: NA
abundance: NA

CDR3nt: TGCAGTGCTCCGACTAGCGGGGGACGAAGGGAGACCCAGTACTTC
CDR3aa: CSAPTSGGRRETQYF
v_gene: TRBV20-1
j_gene: TRBJ2-5
d_gene: TRBD2
abundance: NA

CDR3nt: TGCAGTGCTCAAACAGGATTAAGCACCCAAGGTGACTATGGCTACACCTTC
CDR3aa: CSAQTGLSTQGDYGYTF
v_gene: TRBV20-1
j_gene: TRBJ1-2
d_gene: NA
abundance: few

CDR3nt: TGTGCCAGCAGTTTAGGGACAGCTAACGAGCAGTTCTTC
CDR3aa: CASSLGTANEQFF
v_gene: TRBV7-3
j_gene: TRBJ2-1
d_gene: TRBD1
abundance: NA

CDR3nt: TGTGCCAGCAGCTTGGCCCTCGGGACGACTCTAGCCAAAAACATTCAGTACTTC
CDR3aa: CASSLALGTTLAKNIQYF
v_gene: TRBV5-4
j_gene: TRBJ2-4
d_gene: NA
abundance: NA

CDR3nt: TGTGCCAGCAGCTTGGGACGGTCCCCAGAGACCCAGTACTTC
CDR3aa: CASSLGRSPETQYF
v_gene: TRBV7-2
j_gene: TRBJ2-5
d_gene: NA
abundance: few

CDR3nt: TGTGCCAGCAGGTCGTGGGGGTTGGGTCAGCCCCAGCATTTT
CDR3aa: CASRSWGLGQPQHF
v_gene: TRBV27
j_gene: TRBJ1-5
d_gene: NA
abundance: NA

CDR3nt: TGCAGCTCCCGGGGCCTTCCATGGCGCGATGAGCAGTTCTTC
CDR3aa: CSSRGLPWRDEQFF
v_gene: TRBV29-1
j_gene: TRBJ2-1
d_gene: NA
abundance: few

CDR3nt: TGTGCCAGCAGTGAAACGACTTTGGAGACCCAGTACTTC
CDR3aa: CASSETTLETQYF
v_gene: TRBV6-1
j_gene: TRBJ2-5
d_gene: NA
abundance: NA

CDR3nt: TGTGCCAGCAGCTTAGAGCCCGGTTACGAGCAGTACTTC
CDR3aa: CASSLEPGYEQYF
v_gene: TRBV7-6
j_gene: TRBJ2-7
d_gene: NA
abundance: few

CDR3nt: TGCAGTGCTAGCGAGGAGCCCACTCGCGAGCAGTACTTC
CDR3aa: CSASEEPTREQYF
v_gene: TRBV20-1
j_gene: TRBJ2-7
d_gene: NA
abundance: few